This entry lists 10 T cell receptor beta chains sequenced from one sample in a study of response to subunit inactivated influenza vaccine. In TCRdb, the RT-PCR reads were re-called with MiXCR into one record per CDR3 protein. The sample holds 560,000 or so distinct CDR3 sequences; under 9% are singletons and the top ten take about an eighth. Material: PBMCs from blood, obtained roughly 24 months after vaccination. These TCRs come from a man aged 45 to 75 who received an inactivated influenza vaccine.

This clonotype was counted many times. The chain links TRBV5-1 to TRBJ1-1; TRBD1 matches at 7 bases. V gave up 4 bases and J gave up 0 bases; unmatched junction bases: 3. The germline CDR1 and CDR2 sequences are SGHRS and YFSETQ. The CDR3 sequence is 14 residues long. CDR3 amino acids: CASSGGQLNTEAFF. CDR3 in DNA: TGCGCCAGCAGCGGGGGACAGTTGAACACTGAAGCTTTCTTT.

In this sample, this clonotype turned up a few times. The V call is TRBV6-5, the J call TRBJ1-2; tentatively, D is TRBD1 (6 bases). Germline assignment: CDR1 MNHEY and CDR2 SVGAGI. The CDR3 is made up of 15 amino acids. The germline V and J ends were trimmed by 4 bases and 0 bases, with 12 bases remaining between them. The CDR3 DNA reads TGTGCCAGCAGTTCAGGGGTCCCAGCTAACTATGGCTACACCTTC. It is translated as CASSSGVPANYGYTF.

This clonotype was found a few times. The chain is built from TRBV4-1 and TRBJ2-7; no clear D. The CDR3 sequence is 13 residues long. The V and J ends lost 1 base and 3 bases respectively, with 7 bases between them. From germline, CDR1 is MGHRA and CDR2 YSYEKL. DNA for the CDR3: TGCGCCAGCAGCCAAGGCCCCTTCTACGAGCAGTACTTC. Translation: CASSQGPFYEQYF.

V usage is TRBV11-2 and J usage is TRBJ2-2; 8 positions agree with TRBD2. Unmatched junction bases numbered 9, after V lost 1 base and J lost 5 bases. This CDR3 contains 17 residues. Germline V lookup: CDR1 SGHAT, CDR2 FQNNGV. The CDR3 bases are TGTGCCAGCAGCTTAGCCAGCGGGGGTTTTGGAACCGGGGAGCTGTTTTTT. Its protein product is CASSLASGGFGTGELFF.

This chain uses TRBV20-1 with TRBJ1-1; D is perhaps TRBD1 (6 bases). The CDR3 spans 14 residues. Trimming removed 1 base at V and 6 bases at J, with 15 bases between. CDR1 DFQATT and CDR2 SNEGSKA come from the germline V gene (reference sequence). The CDR3 DNA follows: TGCAGTGCTAGAGTATCAGGGGCATGGTCTGAAGCTTTCTTT. Residues: CSARVSGAWSEAFF.

In its sample, this clonotype was seen many times. V is TRBV5-6 and J is TRBJ2-7, with 7 bases aligning to TRBD1. V gave up 5 bases and J gave up 2 bases; unmatched junction bases: 7. CDR1 SGHDT and CDR2 YYEEEE come from the germline V gene. This CDR3 region has 14 residues. CDR3 sequence reads: CASRWGTAAYEQYF. Written as DNA, the CDR3 is TGTGCCAGCAGGTGGGGGACAGCGGCCTACGAGCAGTACTTC.

The V gene is TRBV30, the J gene TRBJ2-5, with a possible D match to TRBD2 (7 bases). V lost 2 bases and J 4 bases, leaving 17 bases between the germline ends. The CDR3 is 15 residues long. From germline, CDR1 is GTSNPN and CDR2 SVGIG (reference sequence). The DNA of the CDR3 is TGTGCCTGGAGTCCCCCCGGACTAGGGGGAGAGACCCAGTACTTC. The encoded protein is CAWSPPGLGGETQYF.

This clonotype was observed many times. CDR3 DNA sequence: TGTGCCAGCAACAACAGGGAGGACGAGCAGTACTTC. Translated, it gives CASNNREDEQYF. The chain couples TRBV6-2 or TRBV6-3 to TRBJ2-7; D assignment may be TRBD1 or TRBD2 (6 bases each). Germline values: CDR1 MNHEY, CDR2 SVGEGT. The CDR3 contains 12 residues. The V gene lost 7 bases and the J gene lost 5 bases, with 12 bases spanning the gap.

This sequence joins TRBV7-8 and TRBJ2-3; weak D call: TRBD2 (6 bases). The V gene lost 5 bases and the J gene lost 5 bases, with 11 bases spanning the gap. The CDR3 covers 13 residues. Germline-derived CDR1 and CDR2 are SGHVS and FQNEAQ. CDR3 protein: CASSRGLQDTQYF. The DNA of the CDR3 is TGTGCCAGCAGCCGGGGACTTCAAGATACGCAGTATTTT.

The chain joins TRBV5-1 to TRBJ1-5; D may be TRBD1 (5 bases). CDR1 and CDR2 (germline): SGHRS, YFSETQ. V lost 2 bases and J lost 5, with 8 bases in between. There are 13 residues in the CDR3. For the CDR3, the DNA is TGCGCCAGCAGCTTTCAGGGCGATCAGCCCCAGCATTTT. Its translation is CASSFQGDQPQHF.